This entry lists 31 T cell receptor beta chains sequenced from one sample in a study of cytomegalovirus exposure and HLA in healthy donors. Researchers ran the PCR with 60 Vbeta and 13 Jbeta primers. This table comes from immunoSEQ multiplex PCR, and its TCRdb copy is limited to in-frame clones, with some not included. Here the sample table reports roughly 190,000 clones. The source material was PBMCs. The receptors originated from a woman aged 18-35 years in good health and CMV-seropositive.

This chain connects TRBV2 to TRBJ2-4; the match to TRBD2 covers 10 bases. With V trimmed by 6 bases and J by 4 bases, 6 bases remained unmatched. CDR1 is SNHLY, CDR2 FYNNEI, per germline. CDR3 length: 15 amino acids. The CDR3 loop is CASRASSGGKNIQYF. CDR3 nucleotides: TGTGCCAGCAGAGCCAGTAGCGGGGGGAAAAACATTCAGTACTTC.

The V gene is TRBV7-2, the J gene TRBJ2-4; D is undetermined. Between the trimmed V and J ends, which lost 5 bases and 7 bases, there was a span of 6 bases. The CDR3 has 11 residues. Germline loops: CDR1 SGHTA, CDR2 FQGNSA. CDR3 sequence reads: CASSPSNIQYF. The CDR3 nucleotides read TGTGCCAGCAGCCCCTCGAACATTCAGTACTTC.

V is TRBV20-1 and J is TRBJ1-2; the match to TRBD1 covers 8 bases. Germline CDR1 reads DFQATT; CDR2 reads SNEGSKA (reference sequence). CDR3 length equals 11 residues. The DNA of the CDR3 is TGCAGAGGACAGGGCGACTATGGCTACACCTTC. Translated, it gives CRGQGDYGYTF.

Of note for this clone: The sample has other DNA sequences that encode this CDR3 too. This chain links TRBV6-6 with TRBJ1-1; D not resolved. There are 14 residues in the CDR3. Germline CDR1 reads MNHNY; CDR2 reads SVGAGI (reference sequence). Trimming left V 6 bases short and J 1 base short, with 12 bases between. The CDR3: CASRQQPGNTEAFF. The CDR3 DNA reads as TGTGCCAGCAGACAACAGCCAGGGAACACTGAAGCTTTCTTT.

The J gene is TRBJ2-7, the V gene TRBV28; weak D call: TRBD1 (5 bases). V shed 6 bases and J shed 0 bases, with 9 bases lying between them. The CDR3 runs 13 residues. Germline lookup yields CDR1 MDHEN and CDR2 SYDVKM. The CDR3 DNA is TGTGCCAGCAGAACAGGATTCTCCTACGAGCAGTACTTC. It translates to CASRTGFSYEQYF.

The chain employs TRBV14 and TRBJ2-6; no definite D call. V was trimmed by 4 bases and J by 2 bases, leaving 6 bases between them. The germline gives CDR1 SGHDN, CDR2 FVKESK. This CDR3 region has 14 residues. This CDR3 reads CASSRWPGANVLTF. The CDR3 DNA sequence: TGTGCCAGCAGCCGGTGGCCTGGGGCCAACGTCCTGACTTTC.

The genes are TRBV15 and TRBJ2-7; possible D gene TRBD2, 5 bases. V gave up 0 bases and J gave up 1 base, with 7 bases separating them. The CDR3 is 14 residues long. Germline V CDR1 and CDR2: LNHNV, YYDKDF (reference sequence). The CDR3 sequence: CATSRDRGSYEQYF. The CDR3 DNA is TGTGCCACCAGCAGAGATCGGGGATCCTACGAGCAGTACTTC.

The chain joins TRBV10-3 to TRBJ1-5; a weak D match, TRBD1 (6 bases). Trimming took 1 base from V and 1 from J, leaving 11 bases between them. Germline assignment: CDR1 ENHRY and CDR2 SYGVKD. This CDR3 contains 16 residues. Written as DNA, the CDR3 is TGTGCCATCAGTGAGTTCGGAGGACAGAGCAATCAGCCCCAGCATTTT. Translation: CAISEFGGQSNQPQHF.

The V call is TRBV7-9, the J call TRBJ2-3; weak D call: TRBD2 (6 bases). Germline values: CDR1 SEHNR, CDR2 FQNEAQ (reference sequence). The CDR3 spans 16 residues. Trimming took off 5 bases at V and 4 bases at J, with 19 bases between the two ends. As DNA, the CDR3 is TGTGCCAGCAGCCCCTCTTACGGGAGAGGCGCAGATACGCAGTATTTT. As protein: CASSPSYGRGADTQYF.

The chain couples TRBV5-1 to TRBJ1-6; 8 bases are a match to TRBD1. The CDR3 extends over 16 amino acids. V was pared by 4 bases and J by 1 base, with 4 bases of the junction left unmatched. CDR1 and CDR2 (germline): SGHRS, YFSETQ. The CDR3 nucleotides are TGCGCCAGCAGCATCCAGGGGGCTTCCTATAATTCACCCCTCCACTTT. It encodes CASSIQGASYNSPLHF.

The chain carries TRBV19 and TRBJ2-5; TRBD1 matches at 9 bases. CDR1 is LNHDA, CDR2 SQIVND, per germline (reference sequence). The junction had 8 bases not matched to a gene; V was cut back by 5 bases and J by 7 bases. This CDR3 has 14 residues. CDR3 nucleotide sequence: TGTGCCAGTAGTTCCCGGGACAGGGCCTCGACCCAGTACTTC. Its translation is CASSSRDRASTQYF. Looking up the rest from reference TRBV19 and TRBJ2-5 gives the full variable domain: DGGITQSPKYLFRKEGQNVTLSCEQNLNHDAMYWYRQDPGQGLRLIYYSQIVNDFQKGDIAEGYSVSREKKESFPLTVTSAQKNPTAFYLCASSSRDRASTQYFGPGTRLLVL.

The CDR3 region has the DNA TGTGCCTGGAGCGGGGACAGGGGGCTGAACGAGCAGTACTTC. It is translated as CAWSGDRGLNEQYF. The chain has TRBV30 and TRBJ2-7; 12 bases line up with TRBD1. Germline CDR1 reads GTSNPN; CDR2 reads SVGIG (reference sequence). The CDR3 is made up of 14 amino acids. V was clipped by 3 bases and J by 5 bases; unmatched bases: 5.

The chain is built from TRBV6-5 and TRBJ2-3; D is uncertain. CDR1 is MNHEY and CDR2 is SVGAGI in the germline V gene. The V and J ends lost 0 bases and 1 base respectively, with 5 bases between them. This CDR3 spans 14 amino acids. CDR3 region: CASSYSGRTDTQYF. Here the CDR3 DNA reads TGTGCCAGCAGTTACTCGGGCCGCACAGATACGCAGTATTTT.

The chain carries TRBV6-5 and TRBJ2-1, with TRBD2 matching 8 bases. J lost 12 bases, V lost 6 bases, and 7 bases had no gene match. The CDR3 sequence is 12 residues long. The germline CDR1 and CDR2 sequences are MNHEY and SVGAGI. CDR3 region: CASRPIAGPQFF. For the CDR3, the DNA is TGTGCCAGCAGGCCGATAGCGGGACCGCAGTTCTTC.

This chain links TRBV11-3 with TRBJ2-7; D gene unclear. Germline assignment: CDR1 SGHNT and CDR2 YENEEA. This CDR3 comprises 13 residues. V dropped 0 bases and J dropped 6 bases, with 9 bases sitting between them. CDR3 loop: CASSLEFSGEQYF. In DNA form, the CDR3 reads TGTGCCAGCAGCTTAGAGTTTTCGGGCGAGCAGTACTTC.

CDR3: CASSLWRQGAGETQYF. The DNA of the CDR3 is TGCGCCAGCAGCTTGTGGCGACAGGGGGCCGGGGAGACCCAGTACTTC. This rearrangement joins TRBV5-1 to TRBJ2-5; the match to TRBD1 covers 10 bases. V trimming: 1 base; J trimming: 5 bases; junction bases outside the gene matches: 8. The CDR3 extends over 16 amino acids. Germline V gene data show CDR1 as SGHRS and CDR2 as YFSETQ.

The V gene is TRBV5-1, the J gene TRBJ2-2; 13 bases map to TRBD2. CDR3 size: 16 residues. Germline-derived CDR1 and CDR2 are SGHRS and YFSETQ. V dropped 4 bases and J dropped 4; count of bases not matched to a gene: 4. CDR3: CASSRGTSGVTGELFF. The CDR3, as DNA: TGCGCCAGCAGCCGCGGGACTAGCGGGGTCACCGGGGAGCTGTTTTTT.

The CDR3 coding sequence is TGCGCCAGCAGCATGACGACAGGGAGCACTGAAGCTTTCTTT. It translates to CASSMTTGSTEAFF. V gene TRBV5-1 combines with J gene TRBJ1-1; 7 bases align to TRBD1. From germline, CDR1 is SGHRS and CDR2 YFSETQ. The J segment lost 4 bases and the V segment lost 4 bases, leaving 7 bases of the junction unmatched. This CDR3 contains 14 residues.

The V and J genes are TRBV7-8 and TRBJ1-5; 12 bases are shared with TRBD1. The CDR3 is 17 amino acids. Per the germline V gene, CDR1 is SGHVS and CDR2 is FQNEAQ. V was clipped by 3 bases and J by 7 bases; unmatched bases: 10. CDR3 nucleotides: TGTGCCAGCAGCTTCCTGGGACAGGGGGCTCCCGGCCAGCCCCAGCATTTT. Protein sequence: CASSFLGQGAPGQPQHF.

This CDR3 reads CASSSDRTGRNQPQHF. The CDR3 DNA reads TGTGCCAGCAGTTCGGATAGGACAGGGCGAAATCAGCCCCAGCATTTT. This sequence joins TRBV6-5 and TRBJ1-5; 8 bases are a match to TRBD1. Germline V gene sequence: CDR1 MNHEY, CDR2 SVGAGI. The CDR3 length is 16 residues. V lost 4 bases and J lost 4; bases outside the gene matches: 9.

The V and J genes are TRBV19 and TRBJ2-7; TRBD1 aligns across 11 bases. With V trimmed by 5 bases and J by 4 bases, 4 bases remained unmatched. The CDR3 extends over 14 amino acids. Germline CDR1 is LNHDA and CDR2 is SQIVND (reference sequence). As DNA, the CDR3 is TGTGCCAGTAGTGCAGGGACAGGGGGGTACGAGCAGTACTTC. It is translated as CASSAGTGGYEQYF.

V usage is TRBV12-5 and J usage is TRBJ1-5; D might be TRBD1 (6 bases). Germline V lookup: CDR1 LGHNT, CDR2 FRNRAP. The CDR3 has 13 residues. With 1 base removed from V and 7 bases from J, the gap between germline ends came to 8 bases. The CDR3 region is CASGLGRGQPQHF. The CDR3 nucleotides are TGTGCTAGTGGTTTGGGTAGGGGGCAGCCCCAGCATTTT. Using reference TRBV12-5 and TRBJ1-5 for the parts outside the CDR3, the full variable domain is DARVTQTPRHKVTEMGQEVTMRCQPILGHNTVFWYRQTMMQGLELLAYFRNRAPLDDSGMPKDRFSAEMPDATLATLKIQPSEPRDSAVYFCASGLGRGQPQHFGDGTRLSIL.

The V gene is TRBV11-1, the J gene TRBJ1-1; maybe TRBD1 (5 bases). CDR3 length: 14 amino acids. Trimming pared 5 bases from V and 1 base from J, leaving 11 bases between. The germline CDR1 and CDR2 sequences are SGHAT and FQDESV (reference sequence). CDR3 DNA: TGTGCCAGCAGCCCCGACAGAGAGAACACTGAAGCTTTCTTT. It translates to CASSPDRENTEAFF.

The V gene is TRBV7-8, the J gene TRBJ1-1; D is undetermined. Between the trimmed V and J ends, which lost 6 bases and 4 bases, there was a span of 15 bases. CDR1 SGHVS and CDR2 FQNEAQ come from the germline V gene. The CDR3 totals 14 residues. The CDR3 DNA reads TGTGCCAGCAGACTAAATTCGTGGAGCACTGAAGCTTTCTTT. Translated, it gives CASRLNSWSTEAFF.

J is TRBJ1-1 and V is TRBV6-5; maybe TRBD1 (6 bases). Between the trimmed V and J ends, which lost 2 bases and 5 bases, there was a span of 15 bases. CDR3 size: 15 residues. Per germline, CDR1 MNHEY and CDR2 SVGAGI. The CDR3 coding sequence is TGTGCCAGCAGTTACCCGGCCAGGGGTCATACTGAAGCTTTCTTT. This translates into CASSYPARGHTEAFF.

The V call is TRBV12-2, the J call TRBJ2-7; whether TRBD2, the table's D call, matches the DNA was not checked. TRBV12-2 counts as a pseudogene. This CDR3 has 13 amino acids. For the CDR3, the DNA is TGTGCAAGTCGCTTAGGACTTTCCTACGAGCAGTACTTC. This sequence encodes CASRLGLSYEQYF.

The rearrangement joins TRBV7-2 to TRBJ1-2; 10 bases are a match to TRBD1. Germline CDR1 is SGHTA and CDR2 is FQGNSA. CDR3 length: 16 amino acids. The J segment lost 5 bases and the V segment lost 0 bases, leaving 6 bases of the junction unmatched. The CDR3 nucleotides are TGTGCCAGCAGCTTAGCATCCGGGACAGGGGATTATGGCTACACCTTC. Residues: CASSLASGTGDYGYTF.

J is TRBJ2-7 and V is TRBV7-3; 8 bases line up with TRBD2. This CDR3 has 16 amino acids. The J segment lost 2 bases and the V segment lost 0 bases, leaving 6 bases of the junction unmatched. Germline V CDR1 and CDR2: SGHTA, FQGTGA. The CDR3 coding sequence is TGTGCCAGCAGCTTAACGGGTACTAGCGGTCCCTACGAGCAGTACTTC. Translation gives CASSLTGTSGPYEQYF.

This chain joins TRBV4-1 and TRBJ2-5, with 11 bases fitting TRBD2. Trimming at V came to 2 bases and at J to 4 bases, leaving 6 bases not matched to a gene. The CDR3 covers 16 residues. Germline loops: CDR1 MGHRA, CDR2 YSYEKL. CDR3 sequence (DNA): TGCGCCAGCAGCCAAATAGCGGGGGGGCCGGGAGAGACCCAGTACTTC. Translating it yields CASSQIAGGPGETQYF.

The CDR3 bases are TGTGCCAGCAGCCATACACCTACCGGGACAGTAGGTTATGGCTACACCTTC. Its translation: CASSHTPTGTVGYGYTF. The V call is TRBV4-2, the J call TRBJ1-2; TRBD1 matches at 7 bases. CDR3 length equals 17 residues. Trimming removed 3 bases from V and 5 bases from J; junction bases left unmatched: 15. Per the germline V gene, CDR1 is LGHNA and CDR2 is YNFKEQ.

The V call is TRBV18, the J call TRBJ1-5; 7 bases line up with TRBD1. CDR1 is KGHSH, CDR2 LQKENI, per germline. The V gene end was trimmed by 4 bases and the J gene end by 7 bases; junction bases not matched to a gene: 7. The CDR3 consists of 14 residues. CDR3 nucleotide sequence: TGTGCCAGCTCACAGGAACAGGGGTACCAGCCCCAGCATTTT. This translates into CASSQEQGYQPQHF.